The rows below give T cell receptor beta chains drawn from one sample of a study of human T cells and chemical hapten exposure. TCRdb itself ran the RACE reads through MiXCR, one entry per CDR3 protein. The table includes tens of thousands of distinct CDR3 sequences, around a tenth detected once. The material was whole blood, obtained in connection with sensitization to the hapten diphenylcyclopropenone (DPC). The receptors stem from a man in his late teens or twenties with alopecia areata. Some clones in this sample may be carry-over from other donors' samples. The CDR3 runs from the conserved cysteine through the conserved F or W. The D gene is left open where the match is weak. Clone sizes are given selectively: once, few, many, or a class where the clone is expanded.

V gene	J gene	clone size	D gene	CDR3 DNA	CDR3 protein
TRBV29-1	TRBJ2-5	.	.	TGCAGCGTTTCGGAGACCCAGTACTTC	CSVSETQYF
TRBV11-2	TRBJ2-4	.	.	TGTGCCAGCAGCTTAGCGTGGGTGGACATTCAGTACTTC	CASSLAWVDIQYF
TRBV27	TRBJ1-6	few	.	TGTGCCAGCAGTTGGCAGGGGCGAAATTCACCCCTCCACTTT	CASSWQGRNSPLHF
TRBV5-1	TRBJ2-1	few	TRBD2	TGCGCCAGCAGCTCCCGGACTAGTAACCTGCTCAATGAGCAGTTCTTC	CASSSRTSNLLNEQFF
TRBV27	TRBJ2-3	many	TRBD2	TGTGCCAGCAGTTTATTCCGGGGGGGCACAGATACGCAGTATTTT	CASSLFRGGTDTQYF
TRBV5-8	TRBJ1-5	.	.	TGTGCCAGCAGCATGTCGGGGGGCAATCAGCCCCAGCATTTT	CASSMSGGNQPQHF
TRBV7-2	TRBJ1-2	many	TRBD1	TGTGCCAGCAGCTTTGCACAGGGGGACTATGGCTACACCTTC	CASSFAQGDYGYTF
TRBV27	TRBJ1-1	few	.	TGTGCCAGCAGTTTACATGGGGGGACTGAAGCTTTCTTT	CASSLHGGTEAFF
TRBV10-1	TRBJ2-3	many	.	TGCGCCAGCAGTGAACGGTCCACAGATACGCAGTATTTT	CASSERSTDTQYF
TRBV6-5	TRBJ2-5	.	.	TGTGCCAGCAGTTACCTAGGACAGCTGCAAGAGACCCAGTACTTC	CASSYLGQLQETQYF
TRBV4-1	TRBJ1-2	.	TRBD1	TGCGCCAGCAGCCAGATCGCAGGGGGGTATTATGGCTACACCTTC	CASSQIAGGYYGYTF
TRBV2	TRBJ2-3	few	.	TGTGCCAGCAGTCCACAAGGGATAGATACGCAGTATTTT	CASSPQGIDTQYF
TRBV18	TRBJ2-1	few	TRBD1	TGTGCCAGCTCACCAAGTACGGACAGGGAAAATGAGCAGTTCTTC	CASSPSTDRENEQFF
TRBV7-2	TRBJ1-3	.	.	TGTGCCAGCAGCCCAACAGAGGGATACACCATATATTTT	CASSPTEGYTIYF
TRBV6-2/TRBV6-3	TRBJ1-5	few	TRBD1	TGTGCCAGCAGTTACGTCGGACAGGGTGGGGCCGTTGGAGGTCAGCCCCAGCATTTT	CASSYVGQGGAVGGQPQHF
TRBV4-3	TRBJ1-3	.	TRBD1	TGCGCCAGCAGCAAGGGACAGGGGTTTGGAAACACCATATATTTT	CASSKGQGFGNTIYF
TRBV20-1	TRBJ2-7	.	TRBD1	TGCAGTGCTAGAAAACCCGGGACAGGGTTGATCGAGCAGTACTTC	CSARKPGTGLIEQYF
TRBV28	TRBJ1-1	.	TRBD1	TGTGCCAGCAGCAGTTCGACAGGGGGAGGCACTGAAGCTTTCTTT	CASSSSTGGGTEAFF
TRBV5-5	TRBJ1-1	few	.	TGTGCCAGCAGCTTGCCCATGAACACTGAAGCTTTCTTT	CASSLPMNTEAFF
TRBV6-6	TRBJ1-6	many	.	TGTGCCAGCAGTTACGCGACCGTCAAGACACCTTCACCCCTCCACTTT	CASSYATVKTPSPLHF
TRBV18	TRBJ2-5	.	TRBD1	TGTGCCAGCTCACCAGCCGGGACAGAGCAAGAGACCCAGTACTTC	CASSPAGTEQETQYF
TRBV9	TRBJ1-1	.	.	TGTGCCAGCAGTCACCGGGGGGGGCTGGACACTGAAGCTTTCTTT	CASSHRGGLDTEAFF
TRBV2	TRBJ2-1	few	.	TGTGCCAGCAGTGGGCAACTTGCGAGCTCCTACAATGAGCAGTTCTTC	CASSGQLASSYNEQFF
TRBV7-9	TRBJ1-6	few	.	TGTGCCAGCAGCTTACAGGGACGTGAGAATTCACCCCTCCACTTT	CASSLQGRENSPLHF
TRBV12-3/TRBV12-4	TRBJ1-4	.	TRBD1	TGTGCCAGCAGGGGACAGGGCTATGAAAAACTGTTTTTT	CASRGQGYEKLFF
TRBV7-8	TRBJ1-4	.	.	TGTGCCAGCAGCCGTGGGCGGTATGCTAATGAAAAACTGTTTTTT	CASSRGRYANEKLFF
TRBV7-9	TRBJ2-5	many	.	TGTGCCAGCAGCCCCCGGAGAGGGGACCGCTGGGAGACCCAGTACTTC	CASSPRRGDRWETQYF
TRBV27	TRBJ2-3	few	.	TGTGCCAGCAATCCCTGGGGCAAGCCTAGCACAGATACGCAGTATTTT	CASNPWGKPSTDTQYF
TRBV27	TRBJ2-3	.	.	TGTGCCAGCTCCCAAGCACACCTACTGCCAGATACGCAGTATTTT	CASSQAHLLPDTQYF
TRBV29-1	TRBJ1-6	few	.	TGCAGCGCTACTACGACAGGCGTCTCACCCCTCCACTTT	CSATTTGVSPLHF
TRBV5-1	TRBJ1-1	.	.	TGCGCCAGCAAAATAACAGGGCGCGCTGAAGCTTTCTTT	CASKITGRAEAFF
TRBV28	TRBJ2-3	few	.	TGTGCCAGCAGTTTCCCGGGGGCGGCAGATACGCAGTATTTT	CASSFPGAADTQYF
TRBV18	TRBJ2-7	few	.	TGTGCCAGCTCGGGGACCGACGAGTGGTACGAGCAGTACTTC	CASSGTDEWYEQYF